The 8 T cell receptor beta chains in this list originate from one sample, sequenced in a study of monozygotic twins with inflammatory bowel disease. TCRdb reprocessed the 5' RACE reads and keeps a single row for each CDR3 protein, giving no DNA. Its table records approximately 120,000 distinct CDR3 sequences. Source material: blood. These TCRs come from a human donor with ulcerative colitis or Crohn's disease, or a healthy co-twin of an affected twin (not recorded which).

The chain carries TRBV20-1 and TRBJ1-6; TCRdb returns TRBD1, unconfirmable since there is no DNA. The CDR3 consists of 14 residues. CDR1 DFQATT and CDR2 SNEGSKA come from the germline V gene (reference sequence). The CDR3 here is CSARKDTANSPLHF.

This rearrangement joins TRBV2 to TRBJ1-4; no DNA is available, so the TRBD1 call from TCRdb remains unchecked. CDR3 length equals 13 residues. The germline CDR1 and CDR2 sequences are SNHLY and FYNNEI. The CDR3 spells CASSPPAGGKLFF.

The chain has TRBV27 and TRBJ1-1. The CDR3 loop spans 16 amino acids. Germline-derived CDR1 and CDR2 are MNHEY and SMNVEV (reference sequence). The CDR3 is CASSLSPAGWNTEAFF.

The J gene is TRBJ1-2, the V gene TRBV20-1; TCRdb calls TRBD1, which cannot be checked without DNA. The germline V gene has CDR1 DFQATT and CDR2 SNEGSKA (reference sequence). The CDR3 is 16 amino acids. The chain's CDR3 is CSARVPQGAKDYGYTF.

The chain carries TRBV7-9 and TRBJ1-2; TCRdb selects TRBD1, and the lack of DNA leaves this call unchecked. CDR1 SEHNR and CDR2 FQNEAQ come from the germline V gene (reference sequence). CDR3 size: 13 residues. CDR3: CASSLEGGYGYTF.

The genes are TRBV5-6 and TRBJ2-7; the D call of TRBD1 rests on TCRdb alone, since no DNA is present to check it. Germline V gene data show CDR1 as SGHDT and CDR2 as YYEEEE. The CDR3 runs to 14 residues. CDR3: CASSRGTGSYEQYF.

The chain couples TRBV18 to TRBJ2-1; checking the TCRdb D call of TRBD2 is not possible without DNA. This CDR3 spans 14 amino acids. Germline V gives CDR1 KGHSH, CDR2 LQKENI. The CDR3 sequence is CASSPQTSPDLQFF.

V is TRBV19 and J is TRBJ2-2; TCRdb picks TRBD2, but there is no DNA to check that call. The length of the CDR3 is 15 residues. CDR1 is LNHDA and CDR2 is SQIVND in the germline V gene (reference sequence). The CDR3: CASSGAGTYTGELFF. Full variable domain (missing parts from reference TRBV19 and TRBJ2-2): DGGITQSPKYLFRKEGQNVTLSCEQNLNHDAMYWYRQDPGQGLRLIYYSQIVNDFQKGDIAEGYSVSREKKESFPLTVTSAQKNPTAFYLCASSGAGTYTGELFFGEGSRLTVL.